This entry lists 4 T cell receptor beta chains sequenced from one sample in a study of blood T cell repertoires in COVID-19. Generated by immunoSEQ multiplex PCR, the TCRdb table keeps only in-frame clones and is missing some. The table lists approximately 390,000 clones, around 91% of them singletons, with about 6.8% in the top ten. Sequencing was done on a sample of peripheral blood. These receptors were taken from a man aged 18 to 30 with active or convalescent COVID-19.

The chain is built from TRBV5-1 and TRBJ1-4; D is undetermined. The germline V and J ends were trimmed by 2 bases and 11 bases, with 19 bases remaining between them. The CDR3 loop spans 15 amino acids. CDR1 and CDR2 from the germline V gene are SGHRS and YFSETQ. The CDR3 bases are TGCGCCAGCAGCTTCGGAGACACCACCGGGGAGAAACTGTTTTTT. This gives the protein CASSFGDTTGEKLFF.

The rearrangement links TRBV11-2 to TRBJ2-4, with D possibly TRBD1 on 6 matching bases. CDR3 size: 15 residues. Trimming stripped 4 bases from V and 5 bases from J, with 15 bases between. Germline CDR1 is SGHAT and CDR2 is FQNNGV. This CDR3 is CASSSSLGAENIQYF. The CDR3 DNA is TGTGCCAGCAGCTCTTCGCTGGGGGCTGAAAACATTCAGTACTTC.

This chain connects TRBV27 to TRBJ1-6, with a tentative D call TRBD1 (6 bases). Trimming removed 6 bases at V and 6 bases at J, with 9 bases between. Per the germline V gene, CDR1 is MNHEY and CDR2 is SMNVEV (reference sequence). The CDR3 contains 13 residues. The CDR3 region has the DNA TGTGCCAGCAGGGGGGCCCCTAATTCACCCCTCCACTTT. Encoded protein: CASRGAPNSPLHF.

This chain connects TRBV3-1 (or the pseudogene TRBV3-2) to TRBJ2-2; tentative D call: TRBD1 (5 bases). Between the trimmed V and J ends, which lost 3 bases and 0 bases, there was a span of 8 bases. Germline CDR1 and CDR2: LGHDT and YNNKEL (reference sequence). This CDR3 has 15 residues. CDR3 amino acids: CASSHGASNTGELFF. CDR3 coding DNA: TGTGCCAGCAGCCATGGGGCCTCGAACACCGGGGAGCTGTTTTTT.